This T cell receptor (beta chain) was identified in a study of blood T cells in healthy people across ages. The V segment lost 3 bases and the J segment 5 bases; nucleotides outside the gene matches: 6. The V gene's germline CDR1 is LGHNA and CDR2 YSLEER. This CDR3 is built from 16 residues. Next came a second PCR, run for about 7 to 12 cycles, which used a sample-barcoded 5' primer along with a J-beta primer mix. TCRdb ran MiXCR on the 5' RACE reads and lists one entry per CDR3 protein. The sample shows over 1,500,000 distinct CDR3 sequences, about 50% of them seen only once. Sample: blood. The receptor was isolated from a woman in her forties in good health. The rearrangement links TRBV4-3 to TRBJ2-1, with TRBD2 matching over 11 bases. CDR3 in DNA: TGCGCCAGCAGCCAGGCACTAGCGGGGGCCAACAATGAGCAGTTCTTC. Protein product: CASSQALAGANNEQFF.